This T cell receptor beta chain derives from a study of blood T cell repertoires in COVID-19. At the level of the study: The United States, Italy and Spain supplied acute and convalescent COVID-19 samples. PBMCs, B-cell-depleted T cells, or T cells were the source of the cDNA or gDNA that made up the material.

Cohort 3 recovered donors had two negative PCRs, clearance, or symptom resolution. CDR1 is MDHEN and CDR2 is SYDVKM in the germline V gene. The CDR3 is 17 residues long. Trimming took off 5 bases at V and 0 bases at J, with 19 bases between the two ends. TCRdb keeps only in-frame clones here, not all; method: immunoSEQ multiplex PCR. The data contain roughly 300,000 clones, 85% of them singletons. Sequencing input: PBMCs or T cells enriched from blood (not recorded which). The chain joins TRBV28 to TRBJ1-1, with D possibly TRBD1 on 6 matching bases. This sequence was found in a woman aged 50 to 60 who had recovered from COVID-19. The CDR3 nucleotides read TGTGCCAGCAGTCCCAGGGGAACCCAGCTGGTGAACACTGAAGCTTTCTTT. Translating it yields CASSPRGTQLVNTEAFF.